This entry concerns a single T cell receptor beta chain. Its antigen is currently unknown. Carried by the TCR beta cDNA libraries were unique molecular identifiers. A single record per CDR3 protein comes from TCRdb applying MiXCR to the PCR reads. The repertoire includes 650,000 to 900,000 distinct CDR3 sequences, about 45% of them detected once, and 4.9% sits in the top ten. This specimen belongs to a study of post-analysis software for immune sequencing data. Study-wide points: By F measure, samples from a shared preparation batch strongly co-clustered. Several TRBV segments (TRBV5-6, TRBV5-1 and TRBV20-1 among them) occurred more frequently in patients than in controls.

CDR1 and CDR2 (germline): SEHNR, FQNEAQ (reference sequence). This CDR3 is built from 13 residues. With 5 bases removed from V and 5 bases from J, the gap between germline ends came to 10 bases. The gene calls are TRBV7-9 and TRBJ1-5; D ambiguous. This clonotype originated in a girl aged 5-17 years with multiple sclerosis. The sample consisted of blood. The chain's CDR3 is CASSQHGDQPQHF. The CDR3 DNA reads TGTGCCAGCAGCCAGCACGGAGATCAGCCCCAGCATTTT.